Sequencing of this T cell receptor beta chain was carried out in a study of shared clonotypes between healthy human individuals. Study findings and constraints: Clonotype sharing across a few donors was observed for around 5% of naive CD4 clonotypes.

Generated by immunoSEQ multiplex PCR, the TCRdb table keeps only in-frame clones and is missing some. The data show 650,000 to 700,000 clones, 80% to 95% seen once. For this clone: The antigen is not known.

The germline V gene has CDR1 SGHRS and CDR2 YFSETQ. The CDR3 totals 16 residues. With 3 bases clipped from V and 2 bases from J, the junction kept 2 bases outside the gene matches. The sequencing input was memory CD8+ T cells from PBMCs. Documented subset: CD45RO+ cells pooled with CCR7-negative TemRA cells. The rearrangement links TRBV5-1 to TRBJ2-3; 14 bases are a match to TRBD2. This receptor was identified in a man younger than 30 in good health. Some clones in this sample may be carry-over from other donors' samples. CDR3 bases: TGCGCCAGCAGCTCGGGACTAGCGGGAGCCACAGATACGCAGTATTTT. This gives the protein CASSSGLAGATDTQYF.